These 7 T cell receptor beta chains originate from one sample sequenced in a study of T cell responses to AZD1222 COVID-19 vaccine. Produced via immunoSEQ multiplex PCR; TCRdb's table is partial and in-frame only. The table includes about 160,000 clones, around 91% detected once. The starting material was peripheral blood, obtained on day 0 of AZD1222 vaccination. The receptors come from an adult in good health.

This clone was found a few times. CDR3 DNA: TGTGCCAGCAAACAGAACTCTGGGGCCAACGTCCTGACTTTC. Amino acid sequence: CASKQNSGANVLTF. The chain links TRBV7-2 to TRBJ2-6; D unresolved. The germline V gene has CDR1 SGHTA and CDR2 FQGNSA. The CDR3 spans 14 residues. V lost 7 bases and J lost 0, with 7 bases in between.

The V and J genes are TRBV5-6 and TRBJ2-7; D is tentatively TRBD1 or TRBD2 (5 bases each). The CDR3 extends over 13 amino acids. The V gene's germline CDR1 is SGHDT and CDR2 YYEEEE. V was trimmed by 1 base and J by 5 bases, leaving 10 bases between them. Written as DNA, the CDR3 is TGTGCCAGCAGCTTGACGGGGCGCGACGAGCAGTACTTC. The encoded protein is CASSLTGRDEQYF.

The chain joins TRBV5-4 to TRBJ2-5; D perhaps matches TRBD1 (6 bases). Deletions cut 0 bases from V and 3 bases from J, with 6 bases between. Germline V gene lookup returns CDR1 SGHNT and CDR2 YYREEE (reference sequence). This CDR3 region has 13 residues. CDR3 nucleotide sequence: TGTGCCAGCAGCTTGGGGACAGAAGAGACCCAGTACTTC. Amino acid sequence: CASSLGTEETQYF.

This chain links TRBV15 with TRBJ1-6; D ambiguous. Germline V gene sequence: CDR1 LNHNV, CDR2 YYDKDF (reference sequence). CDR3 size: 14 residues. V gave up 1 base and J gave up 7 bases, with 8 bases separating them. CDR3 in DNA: TGTGCCACCAGCAGAGCCTCCCGGAATTCACCCCTCCACTTT. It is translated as CATSRASRNSPLHF. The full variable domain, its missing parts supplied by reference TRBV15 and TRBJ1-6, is DAMVIQNPRYQVTQFGKPVTLSCSQTLNHNVMYWYQQKSSQAPKLLFHYYDKDFNNEADTPDNFQSRRPNTSFCFLDIRSPGLGDTAMYLCATSRASRNSPLHFGNGTRLTVT.

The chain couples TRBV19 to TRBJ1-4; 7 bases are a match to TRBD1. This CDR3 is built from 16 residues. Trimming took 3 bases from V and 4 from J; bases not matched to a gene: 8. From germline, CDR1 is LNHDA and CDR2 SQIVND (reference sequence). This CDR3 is CASSIFPGQRNEKLFF. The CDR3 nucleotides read TGTGCCAGTAGTATTTTCCCGGGACAGCGTAATGAAAAACTGTTTTTT.

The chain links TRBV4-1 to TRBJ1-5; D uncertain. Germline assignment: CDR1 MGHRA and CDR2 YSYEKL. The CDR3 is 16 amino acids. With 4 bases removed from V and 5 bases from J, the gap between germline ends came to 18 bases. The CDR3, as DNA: TGCGCCAGCAGCCCCGACACGTGGAGCACCGATCAGCCCCAGCATTTT. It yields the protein CASSPDTWSTDQPQHF.

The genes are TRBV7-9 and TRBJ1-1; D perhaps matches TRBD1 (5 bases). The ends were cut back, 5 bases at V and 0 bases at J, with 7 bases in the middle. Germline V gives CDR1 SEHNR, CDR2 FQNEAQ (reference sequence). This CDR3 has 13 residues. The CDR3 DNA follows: TGTGCCAGCAGCCCGACAGTGAACACTGAAGCTTTCTTT. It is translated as CASSPTVNTEAFF.